This entry lists 9 T cell receptor beta chains sequenced from one sample in a study of blood T cell repertoires in COVID-19. Clones were read by immunoSEQ multiplex PCR, and TCRdb kept only the in-frame ones, dropping some. The repertoire holds 150,000 to 200,000 clones, with approximately 81% as singletons. The sample consisted of peripheral blood. The origin of the receptors is a woman aged 70-85 years with COVID-19, enrolled during active disease.

The chain combines TRBV9 with TRBJ2-7, with 11 positions matching TRBD2. Germline V gene data show CDR1 as SGDLS and CDR2 as YYNGEE. Losses at the gene ends were 3 bases for V and 7 bases for J; bases not matched to a gene: 6. This CDR3 has 14 amino acids. The CDR3 reads CASSERLAGNEQYF. DNA for the CDR3: TGTGCCAGCAGCGAGCGACTAGCGGGAAATGAGCAGTACTTC. Full variable domain (remainder filled in from reference TRBV9 and TRBJ2-7): DSGVTQTPKHLITATGQRVTLRCSPRSGDLSVYWYQQSLDQGLQFLIQYYNGEERAKGNILERFSAQQFPDLHSELNLSSLELGDSALYFCASSERLAGNEQYFGPGTRLTVT.

This clone has a single count. The V and J genes are TRBV7-2 and TRBJ2-3; TRBD2 matches at 10 bases. The CDR3 length is 15 residues. The germline CDR1 and CDR2 sequences are SGHTA and FQGNSA. The V gene end was trimmed by 1 base and the J gene end by 8 bases; junction bases not matched to a gene: 6. Here the CDR3 reads CASSLGGVAGGTQYF. CDR3 bases: TGTGCCAGCAGCTTAGGAGGTGTAGCGGGAGGTACGCAGTATTTT.

This chain joins TRBV9 and TRBJ1-1, with 12 bases identical to TRBD1. CDR1 is SGDLS and CDR2 is YYNGEE in the germline V gene. The CDR3 has 17 residues. V trimming: 2 bases; J trimming: 1 base; junction bases outside the gene matches: 6. DNA for the CDR3: TGTGCCAGCAGCGTGGGGACAGGGGGCATGGGGAACACTGAAGCTTTCTTT. Translated, it gives CASSVGTGGMGNTEAFF.

This clone was seen more than once but under ten times. This sequence joins TRBV28 and TRBJ2-3; a possible D gene is TRBD1 (6 bases). Trimming took 5 bases from V and 2 from J, leaving 20 bases between them. The CDR3 runs to 17 residues. From germline, CDR1 is MDHEN and CDR2 SYDVKM. CDR3 DNA sequence: TGTGCCAGCAGTACGATGGGGGCCCGGACCCCCACAGATACGCAGTATTTT. Its translation is CASSTMGARTPTDTQYF.

This sequence joins TRBV12-3 or TRBV12-4 and TRBJ2-3, with a weak D call TRBD2 (5 bases). With 5 bases removed from V and 4 bases from J, the gap between germline ends came to 10 bases. CDR3 size: 13 residues. The CDR3 spells CASSRGWADTQYF. The CDR3 nucleotides read TGTGCCAGCAGTCGGGGTTGGGCAGATACGCAGTATTTT.

V is TRBV19 and J is TRBJ2-3; 9 nucleotides line up with TRBD2. The V gene end was trimmed by 3 bases and the J gene end by 0 bases; junction bases not matched to a gene: 1. The CDR3 extends over 15 amino acids. Germline loops: CDR1 LNHDA, CDR2 SQIVND (reference sequence). The CDR3 DNA reads TGTGCCAGTAGTATGACTAGCGGAAGCACAGATACGCAGTATTTT. It yields the protein CASSMTSGSTDTQYF.

The chain uses TRBV18 and TRBJ2-6; TRBD1 matches 9 bases. CDR1 is KGHSH, CDR2 LQKENI, per germline. CDR3 length: 17 residues. J was trimmed by 4 bases and V by 4 bases; bases with no gene match: 8. The CDR3 is CASSRTGQGTGANVLTF. The CDR3 DNA sequence: TGTGCCAGCTCACGTACGGGACAGGGAACCGGGGCCAACGTCCTGACTTTC.

The chain employs TRBV24-1 and TRBJ1-5; the D gene is possibly TRBD1 (6 bases). Trimming took 7 bases from V and 1 from J, leaving 10 bases between them. Germline loops: CDR1 KGHDR, CDR2 SFDVKD. This CDR3 is 14 amino acids long. The CDR3, as DNA: TGTGCCACCAGAGCTACAGGGAGCAATCAGCCCCAGCATTTT. It is translated as CATRATGSNQPQHF.

J is TRBJ2-1 and V is TRBV19; perhaps TRBD2 as D (7 bases). In germline, CDR1 is LNHDA, CDR2 SQIVND (reference sequence). Trimming removed 5 bases at V and 5 bases at J, with 13 bases between. The CDR3 runs to 14 residues. This chain's CDR3 is CASSLGGGHNEQFF. DNA of the CDR3: TGTGCCAGTAGTCTGGGGGGGGGCCACAATGAGCAGTTCTTC.